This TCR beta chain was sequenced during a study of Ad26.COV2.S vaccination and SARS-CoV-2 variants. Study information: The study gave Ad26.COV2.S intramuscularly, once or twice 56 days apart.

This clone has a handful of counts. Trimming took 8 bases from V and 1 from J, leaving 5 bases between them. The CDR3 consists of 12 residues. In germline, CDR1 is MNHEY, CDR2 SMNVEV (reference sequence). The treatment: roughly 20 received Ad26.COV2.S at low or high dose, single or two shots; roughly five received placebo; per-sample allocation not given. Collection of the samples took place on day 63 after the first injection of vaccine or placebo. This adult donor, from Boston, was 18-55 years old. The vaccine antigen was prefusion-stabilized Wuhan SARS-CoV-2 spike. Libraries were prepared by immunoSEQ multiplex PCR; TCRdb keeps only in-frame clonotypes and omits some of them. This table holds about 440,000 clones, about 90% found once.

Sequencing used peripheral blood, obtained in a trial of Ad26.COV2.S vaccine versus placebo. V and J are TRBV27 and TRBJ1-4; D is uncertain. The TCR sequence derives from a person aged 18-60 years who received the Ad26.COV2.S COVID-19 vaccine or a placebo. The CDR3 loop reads CASARTNEKLFF. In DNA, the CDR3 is TGTGCCAGCGCACGAACTAATGAAAAACTGTTTTTT.